These T cell receptor beta chains were read from a single sample in a study of identifying expanded T cells in peripheral blood. Assay used: immunoSEQ multiplex PCR; TCRdb lists only in-frame clones, some missing. In the table there are about 83,000 clones, 89% of which are singletons. Sequenced sample: blood. These receptors were obtained from a person aged 18-69 years in good health. CDR3s include the opening cysteine and the closing phenylalanine or tryptophan. A D gene is named only where the DNA matches it firmly. Rows may omit the clone size; those that give it use once, few, many or a size class.

clone size	D gene	J gene	V gene	CDR3 protein	CDR3 DNA
.	TRBD1	TRBJ2-3	TRBV5-6	CASSLRDSVTDTQYF	TGTGCCAGCAGCTTGAGGGACAGTGTCACAGATACGCAGTATTTT
.	TRBD2	TRBJ2-2	TRBV4-1	CASSPRSGGGTGELFF	TGCGCCAGCAGCCCTCGGAGCGGGGGAGGGACCGGGGAGCTGTTTTTT
.	TRBD2	TRBJ2-5	TRBV5-1	CASSDRTSGDLRETQYF	TGCGCCAGCAGCGACCGGACTAGCGGGGACCTTAGGGAGACCCAGTACTTC
.	.	TRBJ1-1	TRBV5-6	CASRASYGNTEAFF	TGTGCCAGCCGGGCCTCCTACGGAAACACTGAAGCTTTCTTT
.	TRBD1	TRBJ1-2	TRBV11-2	CASSSTGIGGYTF	TGTGCCAGCAGCTCGACAGGGATCGGAGGCTACACCTTC
.	TRBD1	TRBJ2-1	TRBV6-6	CASSSSGTGSYNEQFF	TGTGCCAGCAGTTCCTCCGGGACAGGGTCCTACAATGAGCAGTTCTTC
.	.	TRBJ2-7	TRBV5-5	CASSLIVSSYEQYF	TGTGCCAGCAGCTTAATAGTCAGCTCCTACGAGCAGTACTTC
.	TRBD1	TRBJ1-5	TRBV27	CASSKDRGNQPQHF	TGTGCCAGCAGTAAGGACAGGGGCAATCAGCCCCAGCATTTT
.	TRBD2	TRBJ2-5	TRBV7-8	CASSAHGAGEPETQYF	TGTGCCAGCAGCGCCCACGGAGCGGGGGAGCCAGAGACCCAGTACTTC
once	TRBD1	TRBJ2-2	TRBV5-1	CASSQMSTGVITGELFF	TGCGCCAGCAGCCAAATGAGTACAGGGGTTATCACCGGGGAGCTGTTTTTT
.	.	TRBJ2-6	TRBV2	CASSAGPGQTKQEGANVLTF	TGTGCCAGCAGTGCCGGCCCTGGACAGACCAAACAAGAAGGGGCCAACGTCCTGACTTTC
.	TRBD1	TRBJ1-5	TRBV6-6	CASTRGGDQPQHF	TGTGCCAGCACCAGGGGGGGGGATCAGCCCCAGCATTTT
.	.	TRBJ2-1	TRBV30	CAWNGGNEGDEQFF	TGTGCCTGGAATGGGGGGAATGAGGGAGATGAGCAGTTCTTC
few	.	TRBJ2-1	TRBV10-3	CASSEWSDEQFF	TGTGCCAGCAGTGAATGGTCCGATGAGCAGTTCTTC
.	.	TRBJ2-1	TRBV9	CASSVGDWGWGEQFF	TGTGCCAGCAGCGTAGGGGACTGGGGCTGGGGTGAGCAGTTCTTC
.	TRBD1	TRBJ2-1	TRBV2	CASGGQNNEQFF	TGTGCCAGCGGGGGACAGAACAATGAGCAGTTCTTC
few	TRBD1	TRBJ1-1	TRBV27	CASSYRGGTEAFF	TGTGCCAGCAGTTACAGGGGGGGCACTGAAGCTTTCTTT
.	.	TRBJ2-1	TRBV7-2	CASSLSIDYNEQFF	TGTGCCAGCAGCTTAAGTATAGATTACAATGAGCAGTTCTTC
.	TRBD2	TRBJ2-3	TRBV5-6	CASSYIAGASTDTQYF	TGTGCCAGCAGCTATATAGCGGGGGCTAGCACAGATACGCAGTATTTT
.	.	TRBJ1-6	TRBV27	CASSYLADWGLYSPLHF	TGTGCCAGCAGTTATCTGGCAGACTGGGGTCTCTACTCACCCCTCCACTTT
.	.	TRBJ2-7	TRBV10-3	CAISDGYEQYF	TGTGCCATCAGTGATGGGTACGAGCAGTACTTC
.	.	TRBJ2-1	TRBV20-1	CSARVVNEQFF	TGCAGTGCTAGAGTGGTCAATGAGCAGTTCTTC
.	.	TRBJ2-2	TRBV7-9	CASSLSAAGELFF	TGTGCCAGCAGCCTATCGGCGGCCGGGGAGCTGTTTTTT
.	.	TRBJ2-3	TRBV4-3	CASSQGSQGMDTQYF	TGCGCCAGCAGCCAAGGATCCCAGGGAATGGATACGCAGTATTTT
.	TRBD1	TRBJ2-5	TRBV18	CASSRQGVETQYF	TGTGCCAGCTCCCGTCAGGGGGTGGAGACCCAGTACTTC
.	.	TRBJ1-2	TRBV6-5	CASSPKGDYGYTF	TGTGCCAGCAGTCCCAAGGGCGACTATGGCTACACCTTC
.	TRBD2	TRBJ2-3	TRBV19	CASSIWSSGSEDTQYF	TGTGCCAGTAGTATTTGGTCTAGCGGGAGTGAGGATACGCAGTATTTT
.	TRBD1	TRBJ2-5	TRBV7-2	CASSLGDRGGETQYF	TGTGCCAGCAGCTTAGGAGACAGGGGGGGAGAGACCCAGTACTTC
.	.	TRBJ2-7	TRBV19	CASSSDGDYEQYF	TGTGCCAGTAGTTCGGACGGAGACTACGAGCAGTACTTC
.	.	TRBJ1-2	TRBV5-1	CASRPTQNYGYTF	TGCGCCAGCAGACCGACACAAAACTATGGCTACACCTTC
.	TRBD1	TRBJ1-1	TRBV5-6	CASSFRDRGTEAFF	TGTGCCAGCAGCTTCCGGGACAGGGGCACTGAAGCTTTCTTT